A single sample gave rise to the 22 T cell receptor beta chains below, sequenced in a study of blood T cell repertoires in COVID-19. Sequenced by immunoSEQ multiplex PCR; TCRdb stores in-frame clones only, minus some. The top ten clones hold 2.5% to 3.5% of a sample with under 60,000 clones, about 92% of them seen once. The sequenced material came from peripheral blood. These receptors all stem from a human donor in a cohort sampled during active COVID-19.

The chain couples TRBV12-3 or TRBV12-4 to TRBJ1-4, with D perhaps TRBD1 (5 bases). The ends were cut back, 7 bases at V and 7 bases at J, with 13 bases in the middle. The CDR3 has 13 amino acids. The CDR3 protein is CASTMGRGEKLFF. In nucleotides, the CDR3 is TGTGCCAGCACCATGGGGAGGGGTGAAAAACTGTTTTTT.

The CDR3 nucleotides read TGCAGCGGGGGGGAGATCGGGACAGCCACAGATACGCAGTATTTT. This sequence encodes CSGGEIGTATDTQYF. The V call is TRBV29-1, the J call TRBJ2-3; possible D gene TRBD1, 7 bases. Germline CDR1 reads SQVTM; CDR2 reads ANQGSEA. V lost 7 bases, J lost 2 bases, and 19 bases lay in between. CDR3 length: 15 residues.

The chain combines TRBV19 with TRBJ1-1; the D gene is possibly TRBD1 (5 bases). Germline CDR1 and CDR2: LNHDA and SQIVND (reference sequence). The CDR3 extends over 15 amino acids. V lost 3 bases, J lost 1 base, and 12 bases lay in between. CDR3 DNA: TGTGCCAGTAGTATGGCAGGGTCCCAGAACACTGAAGCTTTCTTT. As protein: CASSMAGSQNTEAFF.

The CDR3 reads CASSYRGAYEQYF. The CDR3 bases are TGTGCCAGCAGTTACAGGGGAGCCTACGAGCAGTACTTC. V gene TRBV12-3 or TRBV12-4 combines with J gene TRBJ2-7, with TRBD1 matching over 7 bases. The CDR3 contains 13 residues. With V trimmed by 4 bases and J by 2 bases, 2 bases remained unmatched.

The sample holds one count of this clone. V usage is TRBV11-2 and J usage is TRBJ2-7, with a tentative D call TRBD1 (5 bases). V was trimmed by 5 bases and J by 0 bases, leaving 11 bases between them. Looked up from germline, CDR1 is SGHAT and CDR2 is FQNNGV. The CDR3 extends over 14 amino acids. The CDR3 DNA reads as TGTGCCAGCAGCCCCCAGGGCAGCTCCTACGAGCAGTACTTC. Amino acid sequence: CASSPQGSSYEQYF.

The chain joins TRBV12-3 or TRBV12-4 to TRBJ1-1; D gene unclear. The CDR3 has 13 residues. V lost 2 bases and J lost 3, with 7 bases in between. The CDR3 DNA reads TGTGCCAGCAGTTTATTGTCCGACACTGAAGCTTTCTTT. It translates to CASSLLSDTEAFF.

The chain carries TRBV6-5 and TRBJ2-1; TRBD2 is a possible D gene (6 bases). There are 14 residues in the CDR3. V was shortened by 3 bases and J by 2 bases, with 8 bases between the two germline ends. Germline values: CDR1 MNHEY, CDR2 SVGAGI. The CDR3 here is CASSYREPYNEQFF. The CDR3 nucleotides are TGTGCCAGCAGTTATCGGGAGCCCTACAATGAGCAGTTCTTC.

J is TRBJ1-5 and V is TRBV3-1 (or the pseudogene TRBV3-2); D remains unclear. Germline V CDR1 and CDR2: LGHDT, YNNKEL (reference sequence). Deletions cut 4 bases from V and 9 bases from J, with 16 bases between. This CDR3 contains 14 residues. The CDR3 region has the DNA TGTGCCAGCAGCCGTTCCGGGAAGCCCTCGCCCCAGCATTTT. Its translation is CASSRSGKPSPQHF.

The J gene is TRBJ2-3, the V gene TRBV5-4; 8 positions match TRBD2. The germline V gene has CDR1 SGHNT and CDR2 YYREEE (reference sequence). With V trimmed by 3 bases and J by 4 bases, 10 bases remained unmatched. The CDR3 has 16 amino acids. The CDR3 here is CASSWGAGGRSDTQYF. The CDR3 region has the DNA TGTGCCAGCAGCTGGGGTGCGGGGGGTAGATCAGATACGCAGTATTTT. Variable domain in full (rest from reference TRBV5-4 and TRBJ2-3): ETGVTQSPTHLIKTRGQQVTLRCSSQSGHNTVSWYQQALGQGPQFIFQYYREEENGRGNFPPRFSGLQFPNYSSELNVNALELDDSALYLCASSWGAGGRSDTQYFGPGTRLTVL.

V usage is TRBV2 and J usage is TRBJ1-6; no clear D gene. Germline CDR1 SNHLY, CDR2 FYNNEI. The CDR3 length is 17 residues. V was pared by 0 bases and J by 0 bases, with 9 bases between. The CDR3 here is CASSEARAYSYNSPLHF. The DNA of the CDR3 is TGTGCCAGCAGTGAAGCGCGGGCTTACTCCTATAATTCACCCCTCCACTTT.

The gene calls are TRBV7-9 and TRBJ1-5, with D hard to call. V was shortened by 4 bases and J by 4 bases, with 8 bases between the two germline ends. The CDR3 has 13 amino acids. CDR1 is SEHNR, CDR2 FQNEAQ, per germline (reference sequence). The CDR3 region is CASSSSGNQPQHF. The CDR3 nucleotides are TGTGCCAGCAGCTCCTCGGGAAATCAGCCCCAGCATTTT.

The J gene is TRBJ1-5, the V gene TRBV5-8, with D possibly matching TRBD1 (5 bases). The CDR3 is made up of 15 amino acids. Germline V gives CDR1 SGHTS, CDR2 YDEGEE. V was trimmed by 4 bases and J by 9 bases, leaving 20 bases between them. The chain's CDR3 is CASSGGGTAIPPQHF. Here the CDR3 DNA reads TGTGCCAGCAGCGGCGGGGGGACTGCGATTCCGCCCCAGCATTTT.

J is TRBJ2-7 and V is TRBV6-1; D not resolved. CDR3 size: 14 residues. With 1 base removed from V and 1 base from J, the gap between germline ends came to 8 bases. Germline-derived CDR1 and CDR2 are MNHNS and SASEGT. The CDR3 nucleotides read TGTGCCAGCAGTGAAGGTCACAAATCCTACGAGCAGTACTTC. Residues: CASSEGHKSYEQYF.

The chain couples TRBV6-5 to TRBJ1-1; the D gene is possibly TRBD1 (6 bases). Trimming removed 7 bases at V and 4 bases at J, with 13 bases between. The CDR3 contains 13 residues. The germline gives CDR1 MNHEY, CDR2 SVGAGI. CDR3 coding DNA: TGTGCCAGCATGGCAGGGGAGCGCACTGAAGCTTTCTTT. Translating gives CASMAGERTEAFF.

The J gene is TRBJ2-7, the V gene TRBV19; possible D gene TRBD2, 5 bases. This CDR3 has 14 amino acids. V was pared by 1 base and J by 9 bases, with 16 bases between. CDR1 and CDR2 (germline): LNHDA, SQIVND (reference sequence). The CDR3 region is CASSIAADQSGQYF. CDR3 bases: TGTGCCAGTAGTATAGCGGCGGACCAGAGCGGGCAGTACTTC. Drawing the rest from reference TRBV19 and TRBJ2-7, the complete variable domain is DGGITQSPKYLFRKEGQNVTLSCEQNLNHDAMYWYRQDPGQGLRLIYYSQIVNDFQKGDIAEGYSVSREKKESFPLTVTSAQKNPTAFYLCASSIAADQSGQYFGPGTRLTVT.

In its sample, this clone was seen a few times. The chain is built from TRBV3-1 (or the pseudogene TRBV3-2) and TRBJ2-4; TRBD2 matches 7 bases. The CDR3 totals 16 residues. Trimming at V came to 4 bases and at J to 0 bases, leaving 6 bases not matched to a gene. Germline V gene lookup returns CDR1 LGHDT and CDR2 YNNKEL (reference sequence). Here the CDR3 reads CASSPGLMVAKNIQYF. CDR3 DNA sequence: TGTGCCAGCAGCCCGGGACTAATGGTAGCCAAAAACATTCAGTACTTC.

The chain links TRBV11-2 to TRBJ1-5, with D unresolved. The CDR3 covers 13 residues. Trimming removed 2 bases at V and 4 bases at J, with 6 bases between. Germline CDR1 and CDR2: SGHAT and FQNNGV. The CDR3 DNA sequence: TGTGCCAGCAGCTTAAACGGGAATCAGCCCCAGCATTTT. It yields the protein CASSLNGNQPQHF. The whole variable domain, remainder taken from reference TRBV11-2 and TRBJ1-5, is EAGVAQSPRYKIIEKRQSVAFWCNPISGHATLYWYQQILGQGPKLLIQFQNNGVVDDSQLPKDRFSAERLKGVDSTLKIQPAKLEDSAVYLCASSLNGNQPQHFGDGTRLSIL.

V gene TRBV5-5 combines with J gene TRBJ1-2; 9 nucleotides align to TRBD1. From germline, CDR1 is SGHKS and CDR2 YYEKEE (reference sequence). CDR3 length equals 14 residues. Unmatched junction bases numbered 7, after V lost 4 bases and J lost 6 bases. CDR3: CASSRIRDRDGYTF. In DNA, the CDR3 is TGTGCCAGCAGCCGGATTCGGGACAGGGATGGCTACACCTTC.

Relative to its sample, this clone is medium-sized. V and J are TRBV19 and TRBJ1-5; tentatively, D is TRBD1 (5 bases). The CDR3 is made up of 14 amino acids. CDR1 LNHDA and CDR2 SQIVND come from the germline V gene (reference sequence). The V end was cut by 4 bases, the J end by 4 bases, with 11 bases between. CDR3 amino acids: CASSTDSDNQPQHF. As DNA, the CDR3 is TGTGCCAGTAGTACAGACAGCGATAATCAGCCCCAGCATTTT.

The V gene is TRBV7-3, the J gene TRBJ1-5; no reliable D call. The CDR3 has 16 amino acids. Germline CDR1 reads SGHTA; CDR2 reads FQGTGA. V lost 2 bases and J lost 1, with 12 bases in between. DNA for the CDR3: TGTGCCAGCAGCTTATATCAGGTCCCAAGCAATCAGCCCCAGCATTTT. It codes for CASSLYQVPSNQPQHF.

This clone was observed a single time. The V call is TRBV11-3, the J call TRBJ2-7; D is uncertain. V was cut by 5 bases and J by 7 bases, with 15 bases left in between. The CDR3 is made up of 13 amino acids. Germline CDR1 is SGHNT and CDR2 is YENEEA. The CDR3 nucleotides read TGTGCCAGCAGCCAAGACGTCTTCGGGGAGCAGTACTTC. It codes for CASSQDVFGEQYF.

The chain employs TRBV18 and TRBJ2-1, with TRBD2 identical over 10 bases. The CDR3 is made up of 16 amino acids. From germline, CDR1 is KGHSH and CDR2 LQKENI. The trim removed 6 bases at V and 5 bases at J, leaving 10 bases unmatched. The chain's CDR3 is CASSLLGTSANNEQFF. CDR3 nucleotides: TGTGCCAGCTCGCTGCTAGGGACTAGCGCAAACAATGAGCAGTTCTTC.